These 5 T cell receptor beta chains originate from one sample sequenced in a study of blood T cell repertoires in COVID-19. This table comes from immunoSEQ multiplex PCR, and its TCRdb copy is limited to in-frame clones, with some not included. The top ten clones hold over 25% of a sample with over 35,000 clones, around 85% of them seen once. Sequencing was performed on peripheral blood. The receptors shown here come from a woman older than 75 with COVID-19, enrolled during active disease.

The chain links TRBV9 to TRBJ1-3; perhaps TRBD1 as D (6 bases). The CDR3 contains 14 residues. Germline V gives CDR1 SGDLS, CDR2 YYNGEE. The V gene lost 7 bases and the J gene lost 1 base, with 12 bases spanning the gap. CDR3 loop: CASGNRVSGNTIYF. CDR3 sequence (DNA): TGTGCCAGCGGGAACAGGGTGTCTGGAAACACCATATATTTT.

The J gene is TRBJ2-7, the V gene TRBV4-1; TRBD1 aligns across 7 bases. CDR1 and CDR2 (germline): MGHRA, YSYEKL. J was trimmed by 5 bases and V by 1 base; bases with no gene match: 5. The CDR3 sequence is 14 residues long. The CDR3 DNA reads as TGCGCCAGCAGCCAAGCGGGACAGAAACACGAGCAGTACTTC. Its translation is CASSQAGQKHEQYF.

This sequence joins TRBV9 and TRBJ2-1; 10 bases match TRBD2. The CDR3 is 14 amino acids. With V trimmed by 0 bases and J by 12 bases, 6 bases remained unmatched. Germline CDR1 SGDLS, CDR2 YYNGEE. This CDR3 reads CASSVDASGRVQFF. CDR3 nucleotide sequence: TGTGCCAGCAGCGTAGATGCTAGCGGGAGAGTGCAGTTCTTC.

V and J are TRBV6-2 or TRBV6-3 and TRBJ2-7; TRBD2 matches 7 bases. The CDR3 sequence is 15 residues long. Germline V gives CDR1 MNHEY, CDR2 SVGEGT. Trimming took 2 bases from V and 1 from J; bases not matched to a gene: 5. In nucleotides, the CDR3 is TGTGCCAGCAGTTACGGGGGGGACGGATCCTACGAGCAGTACTTC. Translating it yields CASSYGGDGSYEQYF.

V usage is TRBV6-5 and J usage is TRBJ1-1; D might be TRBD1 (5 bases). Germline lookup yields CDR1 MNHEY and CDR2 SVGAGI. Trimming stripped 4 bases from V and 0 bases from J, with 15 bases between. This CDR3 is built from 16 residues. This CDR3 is CASSSPHRSMNTEAFF. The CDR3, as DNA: TGTGCCAGCAGTTCACCTCACAGGAGCATGAACACTGAAGCTTTCTTT.